The clone carrying this T cell receptor beta chain was recorded a few times. Its antigen remains unknown. Between about 2014 and 2018, patients underwent resection in Japan or China. V trimming: 3 bases; J trimming: 4 bases; junction bases outside the gene matches: 4. Looked up from germline, CDR1 is MGHDK and CDR2 is SYGVNS. CDR3 size: 15 residues. These data originate in a study of immune evolution from preneoplasia to lung adenocarcinoma. Study-level findings and limits: Later-stage lesions appeared to have more T cells, more diversity, less clonality. Normal lung had the highest top T cell clone frequencies.

Sequencing used immunoSEQ multiplex PCR; TCRdb keeps in-frame clones, though not all of them. The table records several thousand clones, around 80% of them present only once. The chain employs TRBV25-1 and TRBJ1-2; 11 nucleotides match TRBD1. The sequencing input was FFPE normal lung tissue adjacent to the tumor. The receptor's source is a person aged 50 to 70 with lung adenocarcinoma. The CDR3 loop is CASSEWDRGVYGYTF. CDR3 nucleotide sequence: TGTGCCAGCAGTGAGTGGGACAGGGGGGTCTATGGCTACACCTTC.